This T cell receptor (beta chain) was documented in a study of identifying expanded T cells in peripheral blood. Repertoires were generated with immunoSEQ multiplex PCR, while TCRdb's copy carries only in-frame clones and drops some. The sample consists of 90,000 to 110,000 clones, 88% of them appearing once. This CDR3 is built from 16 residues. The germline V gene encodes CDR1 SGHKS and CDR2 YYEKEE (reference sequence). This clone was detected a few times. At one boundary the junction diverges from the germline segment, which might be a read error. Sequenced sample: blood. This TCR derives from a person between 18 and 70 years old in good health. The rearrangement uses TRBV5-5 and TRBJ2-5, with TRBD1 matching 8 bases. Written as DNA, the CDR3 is TGCGCCAGCAGCCGATCTTCCGGACAGGGAACAGAGACCCAGTACTTC. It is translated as CASSRSSGQGTETQYF.